This T cell receptor beta chain derives from a study of T cells in Graves' hyperthyroidism and ophthalmopathy. Study observations and caveats: Most thyroid clonotypes expanded above 0.001 appeared in blood too.

Diagnoses were made from clinical symptoms, serum measures (thyroxine and TRAb), thyroid ultrasound and orbital computed tomography. Preceding any ophthalmopathy symptoms, the blood sample dates from first hyperthyroidism diagnosis. This CDR3 spans 14 amino acids. The germline V gene encodes CDR1 MGHRA and CDR2 YSYEKL. The V end lost 4 bases, the J end lost 6 bases, and 13 bases lay between the germline ends. Authors of the study amplified TCR beta CDR3 regions from RNA transcripts. Primed by the HTBI set, a first-round RT-PCR was run on the TCR CDR3. MiXCR was run by TCRdb on the multiplex PCR reads, yielding one entry per CDR3 protein. This repertoire shows a few hundred thousand distinct CDR3 sequences, 15% to 19% found once; its top ten account for 28%. In the case of this clonotype: Its specificity is not known.

The rearrangement links TRBV4-1 to TRBJ2-1, with D tentatively TRBD1 (5 bases). The sample comprised blood. The TCR comes from a woman between 18 and 30 years old with Graves' hyperthyroidism that later progressed to Graves' ophthalmopathy. The CDR3 sequence is CASSPRLQGNEQFF. As DNA, the CDR3 is TGCGCCAGCAGCCCTCGACTCCAGGGCAATGAGCAGTTCTTC.